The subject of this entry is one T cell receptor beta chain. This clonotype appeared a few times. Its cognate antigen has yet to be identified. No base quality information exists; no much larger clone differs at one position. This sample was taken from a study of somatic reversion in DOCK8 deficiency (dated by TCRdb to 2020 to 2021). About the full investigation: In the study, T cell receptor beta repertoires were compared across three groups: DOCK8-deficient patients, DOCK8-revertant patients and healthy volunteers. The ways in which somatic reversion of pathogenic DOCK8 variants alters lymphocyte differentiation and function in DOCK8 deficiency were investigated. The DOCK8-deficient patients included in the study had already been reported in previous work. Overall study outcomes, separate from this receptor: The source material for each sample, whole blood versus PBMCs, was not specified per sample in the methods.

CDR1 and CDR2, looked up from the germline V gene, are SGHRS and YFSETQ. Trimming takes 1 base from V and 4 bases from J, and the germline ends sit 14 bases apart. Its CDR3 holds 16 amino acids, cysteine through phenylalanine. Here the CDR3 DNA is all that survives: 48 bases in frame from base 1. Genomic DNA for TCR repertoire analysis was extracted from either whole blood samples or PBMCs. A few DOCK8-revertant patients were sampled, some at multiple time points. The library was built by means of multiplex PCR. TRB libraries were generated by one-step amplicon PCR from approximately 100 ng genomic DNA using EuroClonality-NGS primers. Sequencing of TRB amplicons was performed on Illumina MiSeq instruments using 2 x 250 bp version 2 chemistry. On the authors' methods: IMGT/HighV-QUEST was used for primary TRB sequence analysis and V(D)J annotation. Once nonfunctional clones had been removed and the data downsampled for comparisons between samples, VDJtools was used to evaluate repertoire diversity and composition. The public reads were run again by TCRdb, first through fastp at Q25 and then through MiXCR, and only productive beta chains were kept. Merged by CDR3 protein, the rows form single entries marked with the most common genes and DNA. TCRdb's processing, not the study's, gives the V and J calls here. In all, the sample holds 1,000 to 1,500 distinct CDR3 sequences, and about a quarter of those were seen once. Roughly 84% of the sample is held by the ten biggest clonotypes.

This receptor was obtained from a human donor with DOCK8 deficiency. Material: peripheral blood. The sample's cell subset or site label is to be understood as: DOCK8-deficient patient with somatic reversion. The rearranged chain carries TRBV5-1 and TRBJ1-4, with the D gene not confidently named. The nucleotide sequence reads TGCGCCAGCAGCTTGATTGGTGGATATTATAATGAAAAACTGTTTTTT. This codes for CASSLIGGYYNEKLFF.